The 9 T cell receptor beta chains listed next were all sequenced from one sample in a study of cytomegalovirus exposure and HLA in healthy donors. Produced via immunoSEQ multiplex PCR; TCRdb's table is partial and in-frame only. The repertoire holds about 240,000 clones, with just under 90% as singletons. The sequenced sample was PBMCs. These receptors originate from a man between 18 and 29 years old in good health and CMV-seronegative.

This clone was seen a few times. This chain uses TRBV5-1 with TRBJ1-5; possible D gene TRBD1, 5 bases. There are 13 residues in the CDR3. Germline values: CDR1 SGHRS, CDR2 YFSETQ. Trimming removed 1 base at V and 5 bases at J, with 7 bases between. The CDR3 sequence is CASSLMTDQPQHF. Written as DNA, the CDR3 is TGCGCCAGCAGCTTGATGACAGATCAGCCCCAGCATTTT.

The genes are TRBV2 and TRBJ1-5, with a weak D call TRBD1 (5 bases). The CDR3 is 12 amino acids. CDR1 and CDR2 from the germline V gene are SNHLY and FYNNEI. V dropped 5 bases and J dropped 9 bases, with 11 bases sitting between them. The chain's CDR3 is CASSLTGGPQHF. DNA for the CDR3: TGTGCCAGCAGTTTGACGGGGGGGCCCCAGCATTTT. Complete variable domain (other parts from reference TRBV2 and TRBJ1-5): EPEVTQTPSHQVTQMGQEVILRCVPISNHLYFYWYRQILGQKVEFLVSFYNNEISEKSEIFDDQFSVERPDGSNFTLKIRSTKLEDSAMYFCASSLTGGPQHFGDGTRLSIL.

The genes are TRBV4-2 and TRBJ2-2; tentative D call: TRBD2 (5 bases). The CDR3 contains 16 residues. V dropped 0 bases and J dropped 8 bases, with 16 bases sitting between them. Germline values: CDR1 LGHNA, CDR2 YNFKEQ. In nucleotides, the CDR3 is TGTGCCAGCAGCCAAGAAGCGGCCCAAGTTACGGGGGAGCTGTTTTTT. It encodes CASSQEAAQVTGELFF.

This clone occurred once. The chain recombines TRBV7-9 with TRBJ1-3; D not certain. There are 15 residues in the CDR3. The V and J ends lost 1 base and 4 bases respectively, with 11 bases between them. Germline V gene lookup returns CDR1 SEHNR and CDR2 FQNEAQ (reference sequence). The CDR3 DNA sequence: TGTGCCAGCAGCTTAGGTGGAGTTGAGGGAAACACCATATATTTT. Translation: CASSLGGVEGNTIYF.

This rearrangement joins TRBV11-2 to TRBJ2-5; weak D call: TRBD1 (5 bases). This CDR3 has 15 amino acids. Germline loops: CDR1 SGHAT, CDR2 FQNNGV. The V end was cut by 2 bases, the J end by 5 bases, with 15 bases between. In DNA form, the CDR3 reads TGTGCCAGCAGCTTAAGGGGTGGGGTAGTGGAGACCCAGTACTTC. This gives the protein CASSLRGGVVETQYF.

J is TRBJ2-3 and V is TRBV5-4; 10 nucleotides match TRBD2. Per the germline V gene, CDR1 is SGHNT and CDR2 is YYREEE (reference sequence). The V gene end was trimmed by 6 bases and the J gene end by 5 bases; junction bases not matched to a gene: 9. The CDR3 extends over 15 amino acids. CDR3 sequence reads: CASNTLAGAKDTQYF. For the CDR3, the DNA is TGTGCCAGCAACACTCTAGCGGGAGCTAAAGATACGCAGTATTTT.

The chain uses TRBV19 and TRBJ1-2; 7 bases line up with TRBD1. CDR1 is LNHDA and CDR2 is SQIVND in the germline V gene (reference sequence). The CDR3 length is 12 residues. The V and J ends lost 7 bases and 4 bases, in that order; junction bases with no gene match: 3. The CDR3 region has the DNA TGTGCCAGTACCCGGGACAGCTATGGCTACACCTTC. Its translation: CASTRDSYGYTF.

The rearrangement joins TRBV18 to TRBJ2-1; 14 bases map to TRBD2. J gave up 5 bases and V 8 bases, and 2 bases lay outside the gene matches. The CDR3 spans 14 residues. Germline V gene lookup returns CDR1 KGHSH and CDR2 LQKENI. DNA of the CDR3: TGTGCCAGCACGACTAGCGGGGGGGACAATGAGCAGTTCTTC. Translating gives CASTTSGGDNEQFF.

This chain uses TRBV4-2 with TRBJ2-5; 10 bases line up with TRBD1. The CDR3 sequence is 18 residues long. Looked up from germline, CDR1 is LGHNA and CDR2 is YNFKEQ. Trimming cost V 3 bases and J 5 bases; bases outside gene matches: 15. The CDR3 protein is CASSHLSGGQGIGETQYF. CDR3 coding DNA: TGTGCCAGCAGCCACCTAAGTGGGGGACAGGGGATAGGGGAGACCCAGTACTTC.